Following are 26 T cell receptor beta chains from one sample sequenced in a study of tumor-infiltrating lymphocytes in primary liver carcinoma. Blood RNA originated from unsorted whole blood, with germline DNA additionally extracted. Starting material of about 480 ng total RNA yielded TCR beta cDNA via a constant-region primer. The TCR beta library was amplified through three nested multiplex PCR rounds in a modified ARM-PCR procedure. Each of the first two PCR rounds ran approximately 9 cycles with TRBV1-TRBV30 forward and C-beta reverse primers. TCRdb called the multiplex PCR reads again in MiXCR, with one record for every CDR3 protein. The sample has 150,000 to 200,000 distinct CDR3 sequences; 50% to 75% are singletons. The specimen was peripheral blood. These receptors all stem from a middle-aged man with primary liver carcinoma and hepatitis B virus infection.

This chain connects TRBV11-2 to TRBJ2-7; 13 bases align to TRBD2. The V segment lost 8 bases and the J segment 5 bases; nucleotides outside the gene matches: 9. Germline values: CDR1 SGHAT, CDR2 FQNNGV. The length of the CDR3 is 15 residues. The CDR3 nucleotides read TGTGCCAGCGTCCTCGGGACTAGCGGGACCGACGAGCAGTACTTC. Translated: CASVLGTSGTDEQYF.

With respect to this clonotype: This may arise from a read error, as a much more abundant clone is one base away. The J gene is TRBJ1-1, the V gene TRBV12-3 or TRBV12-4, with D tentatively TRBD1 (6 bases). This CDR3 region has 14 residues. The CDR3, as DNA: TGTACCAGCAGCCAACAGGGCGGGAGGACTGAAGCTTTCTTT. Protein: CTSSQQGGRTEAFF.

Comments on this clonotype: A junction end diverges from the germline sequence, so it may reflect a read error. The chain uses TRBV4-1 and TRBJ2-7, with 9 nucleotides matching TRBD2. Germline V gives CDR1 MGHRA, CDR2 YSYEKL. The length of the CDR3 is 16 residues. The CDR3 spells CASSQDPSGVAYERYF. CDR3 DNA: TGCGCCAGCAGCCAAGATCCTAGCGGGGTAGCCTACGAGCGGTACTTC.

The chain uses TRBV6-5 and TRBJ2-1; possibly TRBD1 or TRBD2 for D (6 bases each). Germline V gives CDR1 MNHEY, CDR2 SVGAGI. V was pared by 2 bases and J by 12 bases, with 14 bases between. The CDR3 totals 13 residues. CDR3 sequence: CASSYTRGDGQFF. As DNA, the CDR3 is TGTGCCAGCAGTTACACTAGGGGGGATGGGCAGTTCTTC.

The chain joins TRBV28 to TRBJ2-3, with a weak D call TRBD2 (5 bases). CDR1 and CDR2 from the germline V gene are MDHEN and SYDVKM. Trimming cost V 7 bases and J 0 bases, with 17 bases left between them. This CDR3 spans 16 amino acids. The CDR3 region is CASTTSWGVSTDTQYF. CDR3 in DNA: TGTGCCAGCACAACTTCGTGGGGAGTCAGCACAGATACGCAGTATTTT.

This sequence joins TRBV11-2 and TRBJ1-1; D is uncertain. Germline V gene sequence: CDR1 SGHAT, CDR2 FQNNGV. The V end lost 5 bases, the J end lost 14 bases, and 24 bases lay between the germline ends. CDR3 size: 14 residues. CDR3 amino acids: CASSQALGFTDAFF. The CDR3, as DNA: TGTGCCAGCAGCCAAGCGTTGGGGTTCACTGATGCCTTCTTT. The full variable domain, completed using reference TRBV11-2 and TRBJ1-1, is EAGVAQSPRYKIIEKRQSVAFWCNPISGHATLYWYQQILGQGPKLLIQFQNNGVVDDSQLPKDRFSAERLKGVDSTLKIQPAKLEDSAVYLCASSQALGFTDAFFGQGTRLTVV.

The rearrangement uses TRBV5-5 and TRBJ1-5, with a possible D match to TRBD1 (5 bases). CDR1 and CDR2 (germline): SGHKS, YYEKEE (reference sequence). Trimming removed 10 bases from V and 4 bases from J, with 21 bases in between. CDR3 size: 15 residues. CDR3 loop: CACTPGATGNQPQHF. CDR3 DNA: TGTGCCTGCACCCCTGGGGCTACCGGGAATCAGCCCCAGCATTTT.

This chain connects TRBV14 to TRBJ2-3; D unclear. V was shortened by 4 bases and J by 7 bases, with 15 bases between the two germline ends. The germline V gene encodes CDR1 SGHDN and CDR2 FVKESK. This CDR3 has 14 amino acids. The CDR3: CASSLRAVANTQYF. CDR3 nucleotide sequence: TGTGCCAGCAGCCTCCGGGCAGTGGCAAATACGCAGTATTTT.

This clonotype was picked up a small number of times. The chain combines TRBV5-1 with TRBJ1-6; no definite D call. Trimming cost V 7 bases and J 7 bases, with 12 bases left between them. The germline V gene encodes CDR1 SGHRS and CDR2 YFSETQ. CDR3 size: 13 residues. CDR3 residues: CASGSNMNSPLHF. The CDR3 DNA follows: TGCGCCAGCGGGAGTAACATGAATTCACCCCTCCACTTT. The full variable domain, its missing parts supplied by reference TRBV5-1 and TRBJ1-6, is KAGVTQTPRYLIKTRGQQVTLSCSPISGHRSVSWYQQTPGQGLQFLFEYFSETQRNKGNFPGRFSGRQFSNSRSEMNVSTLELGDSALYLCASGSNMNSPLHFGNGTRLTVT.

The chain couples TRBV11-2 to TRBJ1-1, with D maybe TRBD1 (6 bases). Germline V gene sequence: CDR1 SGHAT, CDR2 FQNNGV. Deletions cut 7 bases from V and 1 base from J, with 13 bases between. The CDR3 spans 14 residues. CDR3 sequence: CASIAGVTNTEAFF. The DNA for the CDR3 is TGTGCCAGCATAGCAGGGGTGACGAACACTGAAGCTTTCTTT.

The DNA for the CDR3 is TGTGCCAGCAGCCAAGGCTGCGCGGTCCGGATTATCTATGAGCAGTACTTC. Translating it yields CASSQGCAVRIIYEQYF. This chain connects TRBV4-2 to TRBJ2-7, with no clear D. The CDR3 contains 17 residues. Trimming stripped 1 base from V and 7 bases from J, with 23 bases between. Germline CDR1 and CDR2: LGHNA and YNFKEQ.

On this clonotype itself: This may come from a read error, since a much larger clone is one base off. J is TRBJ2-5 and V is TRBV11-1; TRBD2 matches at 8 bases. This CDR3 contains 14 residues. V lost 5 bases to trimming and J lost 1 base; unmatched junction nucleotides: 3. Germline V gene lookup returns CDR1 SGHAT and CDR2 FQDESV (reference sequence). The CDR3 DNA reads TGTGCCAGCAGCCATACTAGCGGCCAAGAGACCCAGTACTTC. This encodes CASSHTSGQETQYF.

In the case of this clonotype: Germline and junction disagree at one end, which may indicate a read error. This chain links TRBV29-1 with TRBJ2-7, with a tentative D call TRBD2 (5 bases). Per the germline V gene, CDR1 is SQVTM and CDR2 is ANQGSEA. The CDR3 is made up of 14 amino acids. For the CDR3, the DNA is TGCAGCGTTAAGATTAGCGCTTCCTCCTACGAGCAGTGCTTC. Protein sequence: CSVKISASSYEQCF.

In regard to this clonotype: As the CDR3 is not closed by the conserved phenylalanine or tryptophan, this likely results from a read error. The chain recombines TRBV5-6 with TRBJ1-2; TRBD1 might be the D (6 bases). Trimming shortened V by 4 bases and J by 2 bases, and 9 bases separated the two germline ends. This CDR3 region has 13 residues. The germline V gene has CDR1 SGHDT and CDR2 YYEEEE. The CDR3 DNA sequence: TGTGCCAGCAGCCCAGGGGAAAACTATGGCTACACCTCC. Translated, it gives CASSPGENYGYTS.

In its sample, this clonotype was seen once. Possible read error: a much larger clone is one base away. The chain has TRBV11-2 and TRBJ2-1, with D perhaps matching TRBD2 (5 bases). V was cut by 0 bases and J by 12 bases, with 15 bases left in between. The CDR3 loop spans 14 amino acids. CDR1 and CDR2 (germline): SGHAT, FQNNGV. DNA for the CDR3: TGTGCCAGCAGCTTAGAAGGCCGCGGGCGTGTGCAGTTCTTC. It codes for CASSLEGRGRVQFF.

The V call is TRBV28, the J call TRBJ1-2; no reliable D call. Germline V gene sequence: CDR1 MDHEN, CDR2 SYDVKM. This CDR3 is built from 13 residues. Deletions cut 7 bases from V and 9 bases from J, with 18 bases between. The CDR3 reads CASTLVGAKRYTF. DNA of the CDR3: TGTGCCAGCACCCTAGTAGGAGCTAAGCGCTACACCTTC.

This clonotype was found once. It may be a read error: a sequence one base away is much more abundant. This chain connects TRBV11-3 to TRBJ2-7; D unresolved. Germline V lookup: CDR1 SGHNT, CDR2 YENEEA. The CDR3 spans 18 residues. The V gene lost 3 bases and the J gene lost 4 bases, with 25 bases spanning the gap. The DNA for the CDR3 is TGTGCCAGCAGCTTGAGCTGGTCCGACCGCCTTAAATCGTACGAGCAGTACTTC. Residues: CASSLSWSDRLKSYEQYF.

The rearrangement links TRBV11-2 to TRBJ2-5, with 9 bases aligning to TRBD2. Germline CDR1 reads SGHAT; CDR2 reads FQNNGV. The trim removed 4 bases at V and 8 bases at J, leaving 14 bases unmatched. This CDR3 has 16 amino acids. CDR3 amino acids: CASSSGTSRAADTQYF. The DNA for the CDR3 is TGTGCCAGCAGCTCGGGGACTAGCCGGGCAGCAGATACCCAGTACTTC.

About this clonotype: This may arise from a read error, as a much more abundant clone is one base away. The rearrangement joins TRBV29-1 to TRBJ2-3, with a possible D match to TRBD1 (6 bases). From germline, CDR1 is SQVTM and CDR2 ANQGSEA. V dropped 6 bases and J dropped 2 bases, with 15 bases sitting between them. The CDR3 runs 14 residues. The CDR3 nucleotides read TGCAGCGTGGCCCAACGGGACAACACAGATACGCAGTATTTT. This translates into CSVAQRDNTDTQYF.

As concerns this clonotype: The germline gene is not matched at one end of the junction; a read error may be the cause. The chain is built from TRBV28 and TRBJ1-1, with 8 bases lining up with TRBD1. Per germline, CDR1 MDHEN and CDR2 SYDVKM. The CDR3 loop spans 14 amino acids. The CDR3 region has the DNA TGTGCCATCAGTTCAGGGGGCTTTCCTGGTAAAGCTTTCTTT. It is translated as CAISSGGFPGKAFF. Drawing the rest from reference TRBV28 and TRBJ1-1, the complete variable domain is DVKVTQSSRYLVKRTGEKVFLECVQDMDHENMFWYRQDPGLGLRLIYFSYDVKMKEKGDIPEGYSVSREKKERFSLILESASTNQTSMYLCAISSGGFPGKAFFGQGTRLTVV.

In the case of this clonotype: One end of the junction does not line up with germline, which may come from a read error. This rearrangement joins TRBV11-2 to TRBJ2-1; D uncertain. The CDR3 has 15 residues. From germline, CDR1 is SGHAT and CDR2 FQNNGV. In DNA form, the CDR3 reads TGTGCCAGCAGCTTAGATATTGACGGCCACAATGAGCAGTTCTTT. This sequence encodes CASSLDIDGHNEQFF.

Regarding this clonotype: The CDR3 end shows no conserved phenylalanine or tryptophan, and so a read error is likely. The chain links TRBV11-3 to TRBJ2-3, with D perhaps matching TRBD1 or TRBD2 (7 bases each). The germline gives CDR1 SGHNT, CDR2 YENEEA. This CDR3 region has 16 residues. This chain's CDR3 is CAISAHAAGGADTQYI. For the CDR3, the DNA is TGTGCCATCAGCGCTCACGCGGCAGGGGGGGCAGATACGCAGTATATT.

The chain carries TRBV11-2 and TRBJ2-7; D ambiguous. The V end lost 0 bases, the J end lost 2 bases, and 8 bases lay between the germline ends. CDR3 size: 14 residues. Germline V CDR1 and CDR2: SGHAT, FQNNGV. CDR3: CASSLDRQAYEQYF. The CDR3 bases are TGTGCCAGCAGCTTAGATCGACAAGCCTACGAGCAGTACTTC. The variable domain in full, with the rest retrieved from reference TRBV11-2 and TRBJ2-7, is EAGVAQSPRYKIIEKRQSVAFWCNPISGHATLYWYQQILGQGPKLLIQFQNNGVVDDSQLPKDRFSAERLKGVDSTLKIQPAKLEDSAVYLCASSLDRQAYEQYFGPGTRLTVT.

In its sample, this clonotype was seen a few times. This chain uses TRBV29-1 with TRBJ2-3; TRBD2 is a possible D gene (5 bases). CDR3 size: 12 residues. The germline V gene encodes CDR1 SQVTM and CDR2 ANQGSEA. V lost 6 bases and J lost 10, with 17 bases in between. The CDR3 loop reads CSVPREGRAQYF. The CDR3 nucleotides read TGCAGCGTCCCAAGAGAGGGTAGGGCGCAGTATTTT.

With respect to this clonotype: At one of its ends the junction is not consistent with the germline gene, which may arise from a read error. The chain couples TRBV4-1 to TRBJ2-5; TRBD1 or TRBD2 may be the D gene (5 bases each). This CDR3 region has 13 residues. Germline V gene lookup returns CDR1 MGHRA and CDR2 YSYEKL. In DNA, the CDR3 is TGCGCCATCAGCCCCCGGGGCGGAGAGACCCAGTACTTC. This codes for CAISPRGGETQYF.

This chain connects TRBV12-3 or TRBV12-4 to TRBJ2-5; 11 bases match TRBD2. CDR3 size: 15 residues. V lost 7 bases, J lost 2 bases, and 6 bases stayed unmatched. In DNA form, the CDR3 reads TGTGCCAGCACCCTGACTAGCGGGACTCAAGAGACCCAGTACTTC. Translation: CASTLTSGTQETQYF.